This T cell receptor (beta chain) originates from a study of Ad26.COV2.S vaccination and SARS-CoV-2 variants. The wider study: Among those in the COV1001 Ad26.COV2.S trial arm was the donor.

This clone occurred a few times. Repertoires were generated with immunoSEQ multiplex PCR, while TCRdb's copy carries only in-frame clones and drops some. Here the sample spans hundreds of thousands of clones, around 88% being singletons. The germline gives CDR1 LGHDT, CDR2 YNNKEL (reference sequence). CDR3 size: 16 residues. V lost 4 bases and J lost 0, with 13 bases in between. This sample's treatment: approximately 18 received Ad26.COV2.S at low or high dose, single or two shots; several received placebo; per-sample allocation not given. Sampling was done on day 63 after the first vaccine or placebo injection.

This clonotype originated in a person between 18 and 65 years old who received the Ad26.COV2.S COVID-19 vaccine or a placebo. The material sequenced was peripheral blood, taken in a trial of Ad26.COV2.S vaccine versus placebo. The genes are TRBV3-1 (or the pseudogene TRBV3-2) and TRBJ2-1; a weak D match, TRBD2 (6 bases). The CDR3 DNA reads as TGTGCCAGCAGCCTTCCTAGCGCCGGCTCCTACAATGAGCAGTTCTTC. Its protein is CASSLPSAGSYNEQFF.